Listed below are T cell receptor beta chains from one sample, sequenced in a study of control samples from healthy donors and cancer patients. This table comes from immunoSEQ multiplex PCR, and its TCRdb copy is limited to in-frame clones, with some not included. This sample has about 73,000 clones, with less than 95% found just once. Sequencing was performed on blood. Source of these receptors: a woman aged 40 to 50 in good health. CDR3s include the opening cysteine and the closing phenylalanine or tryptophan. D genes are given only for firm matches. Clone size, where shown, is once, few, many, or a class for clones that have expanded.

j_call clone_size d_call v_call cdr3_nt cdr3_aa
TRBJ2-3 NA NA TRBV7-6 TGTGCCAGCAGCCCCTCGACAGGGAGGCGTACGCAGTATTTT CASSPSTGRRTQYF
TRBJ2-3 NA NA TRBV27 TGTGCCAGCTCCCCCTGGCCAGTAACAGATACGCAGTATTTT CASSPWPVTDTQYF
TRBJ2-7 NA NA TRBV2 TGTGCCAGCAGGGAGCGGGTGGCCTACGAGCAGTACTTC CASRERVAYEQYF
TRBJ1-5 NA NA TRBV19 TGTGCCAGTCGAAGATTTTTAAGCAATCAGCCCCAGCATTTT CASRRFLSNQPQHF
TRBJ1-3 NA TRBD1 TRBV19 TGTGCCACCAGGGGGCAAACTGGAAACACCATATATTTT CATRGQTGNTIYF
TRBJ2-2 NA NA TRBV2 TGTGCCAGCAGTGGTCCCTCGGAGGGGCCGAACACCGGGGAGCTGTTTTTT CASSGPSEGPNTGELFF
TRBJ1-1 NA NA TRBV7-8 TGTGCCAGCAGCTTCGGCAGGGAGGGAACTGAAGCTTTCTTT CASSFGREGTEAFF
TRBJ2-7 NA NA TRBV2 TGTGCCAGCCACCAGGGACAAGGCAACGAGCAGTACTTC CASHQGQGNEQYF
TRBJ2-1 NA NA TRBV7-2 TGTGCCAGCAGCCCCTTTTTGGCCCGTGAGCAGTTCTTC CASSPFLAREQFF
TRBJ2-7 NA NA TRBV5-4 TGTGCCAGCAACATAAGCGGACCGTCCTACGAGCAGTACTTC CASNISGPSYEQYF
TRBJ1-2 NA TRBD1 TRBV28 TGTGCCAGCAGCCCCGGGGACAGGGATGGCTACACCTTC CASSPGDRDGYTF
TRBJ2-7 NA NA TRBV19 TGTGCCAGTAGTATCACGGGGGTGACCTACGAGCAGTACTTC CASSITGVTYEQYF
TRBJ1-1 NA NA TRBV7-9 TGTGCCAGCAGCTTAAGGGAAGGCGGAAGCACTGAAGCTTTCTTT CASSLREGGSTEAFF
TRBJ2-7 once NA TRBV28 TGTGCCAGCAGTCCGTCGGCAGGGAACTCCTACGAGCAGTACTTC CASSPSAGNSYEQYF
TRBJ2-3 NA TRBD2 TRBV9 TGTGCCAGCAGCGTAGCCCGGACTAGCAGAAGCACAGATACGCAGTATTTT CASSVARTSRSTDTQYF